A single TCR beta chain is shown here with its context. The data were obtained in a study of OX40 agonist ivuxolimab in advanced cancers. The CDR3 totals 15 residues. CDR1 and CDR2 from the germline V gene are GTSNPN and SVGIG (reference sequence). With 1 base removed from V and 7 bases from J, the gap between germline ends came to 19 bases. Measured with immunoSEQ multiplex PCR; TCRdb has only the in-frame clones, and not every one. The top ten clones hold more than 2.5% of a sample with approximately 69,000 clones, around 90% of them seen once. The chain combines TRBV30 with TRBJ1-2; possible D gene TRBD1, 5 bases. The starting material was CD4+ or CD8+ T cells sorted from blood, obtained in a trial of the OX40 agonist ivuxolimab. The origin of this receptor is an adult with an advanced solid tumor such as melanoma, head and neck, liver or kidney cancer. CDR3 sequence: CAWSGDWPEQVGYTF. CDR3 nucleotides: TGTGCCTGGAGTGGGGACTGGCCAGAGCAAGTTGGCTACACCTTC.